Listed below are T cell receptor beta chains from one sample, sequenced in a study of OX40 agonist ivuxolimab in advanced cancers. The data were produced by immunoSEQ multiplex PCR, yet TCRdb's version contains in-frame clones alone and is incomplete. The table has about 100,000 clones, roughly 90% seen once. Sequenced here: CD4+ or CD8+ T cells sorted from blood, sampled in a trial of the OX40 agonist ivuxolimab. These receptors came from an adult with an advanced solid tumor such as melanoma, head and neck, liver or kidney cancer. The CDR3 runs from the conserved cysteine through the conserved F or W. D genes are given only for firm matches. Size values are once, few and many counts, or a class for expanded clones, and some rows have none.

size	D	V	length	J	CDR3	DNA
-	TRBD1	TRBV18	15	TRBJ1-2	CASSRDSESGYGYTF	TGTGCCAGCTCACGGGACAGTGAATCGGGGTATGGCTACACCTTC
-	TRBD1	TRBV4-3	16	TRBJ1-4	CASSQTIQGASEKLFF	TGCGCCAGCAGCCAGACCATACAGGGGGCGTCTGAAAAACTGTTTTTT
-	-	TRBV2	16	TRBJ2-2	CASSEFRGITGGELFF	TGTGCCAGCAGTGAATTTCGGGGGATAACTGGCGGGGAGCTGTTTTTT
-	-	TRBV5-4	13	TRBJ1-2	CASSLGTNYGYTF	TGTGCCAGCAGCTTGGGCACTAACTATGGCTACACCTTC
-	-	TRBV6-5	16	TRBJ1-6	CASSYSPDSPNSPLHF	TGTGCCAGCAGTTACTCCCCGGACAGCCCTAATTCACCCCTCCACTTT
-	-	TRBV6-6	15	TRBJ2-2	CASSYSSLGTGELFF	TGTGCCAGCAGTTACTCGTCCTTAGGCACCGGGGAGCTGTTTTTT
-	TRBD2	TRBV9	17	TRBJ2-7	CASSVGEAVAGAYEQYF	TGTGCCAGCAGCGTAGGAGAAGCGGTAGCGGGAGCGTACGAGCAGTACTTC
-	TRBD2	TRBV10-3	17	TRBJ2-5	CAISESRLAELQETQYF	TGTGCCATCAGTGAGTCTAGACTAGCGGAGTTACAAGAGACCCAGTACTTC
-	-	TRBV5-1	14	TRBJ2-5	CASSFDSGQETQYF	TGCGCCAGCAGCTTCGATAGCGGCCAAGAGACCCAGTACTTC
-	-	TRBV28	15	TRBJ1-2	CASSEGGSRDYGYTF	TGTGCCAGCAGCGAGGGCGGCAGCCGAGACTATGGCTACACCTTC
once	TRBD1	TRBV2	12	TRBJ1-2	CASDQGAYGYTF	TGTGCCAGCGACCAGGGGGCCTATGGCTACACCTTC
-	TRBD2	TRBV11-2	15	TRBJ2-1	CASSLVGLAGVEQFF	TGTGCCAGCAGCTTAGTCGGGCTAGCGGGGGTGGAGCAGTTCTTC
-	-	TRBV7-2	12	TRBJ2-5	CASSLVSETQYF	TGTGCCAGCAGCTTAGTATCGGAGACCCAGTACTTC
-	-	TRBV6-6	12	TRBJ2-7	CVSRPDSYEQYF	TGTGTCAGCAGACCCGACAGTTACGAGCAGTACTTC
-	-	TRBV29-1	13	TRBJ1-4	CSVPGVSHEKLFF	TGCAGCGTTCCAGGGGTCTCGCATGAAAAACTGTTTTTT
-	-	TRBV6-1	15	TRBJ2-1	CALAPGRFAYNEQFF	TGTGCCCTCGCCCCGGGGAGGTTCGCCTACAATGAGCAGTTCTTC
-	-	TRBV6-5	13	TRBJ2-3	CASSPPLSDTQYF	TGTGCCAGCAGCCCGCCGTTGTCAGATACGCAGTATTTT
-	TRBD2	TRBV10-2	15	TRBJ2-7	CASRILAGASYEQYF	TGCGCCAGCAGGATACTAGCGGGGGCTTCCTACGAGCAGTACTTC